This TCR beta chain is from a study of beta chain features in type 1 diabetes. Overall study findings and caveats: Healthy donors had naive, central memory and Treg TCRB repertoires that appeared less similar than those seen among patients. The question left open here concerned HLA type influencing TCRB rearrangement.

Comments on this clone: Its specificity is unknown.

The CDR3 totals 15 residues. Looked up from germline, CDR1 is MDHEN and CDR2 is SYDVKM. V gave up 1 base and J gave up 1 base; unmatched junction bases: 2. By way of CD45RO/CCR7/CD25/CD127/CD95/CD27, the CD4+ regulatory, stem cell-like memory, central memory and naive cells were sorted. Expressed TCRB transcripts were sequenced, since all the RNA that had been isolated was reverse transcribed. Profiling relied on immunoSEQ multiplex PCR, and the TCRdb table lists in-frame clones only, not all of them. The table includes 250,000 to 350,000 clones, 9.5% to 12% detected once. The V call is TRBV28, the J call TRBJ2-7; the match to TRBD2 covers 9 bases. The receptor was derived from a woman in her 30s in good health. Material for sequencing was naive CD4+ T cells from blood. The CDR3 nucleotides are TGTGCCAGCAGTTTATCGACTAGCGGTTCCTACGAGCAGTACTTC. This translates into CASSLSTSGSYEQYF. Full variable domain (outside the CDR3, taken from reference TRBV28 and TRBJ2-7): DVKVTQSSRYLVKRTGEKVFLECVQDMDHENMFWYRQDPGLGLRLIYFSYDVKMKEKGDIPEGYSVSREKKERFSLILESASTNQTSMYLCASSLSTSGSYEQYFGPGTRLTVT.